In its sample, the clone carrying this T cell receptor beta chain was seen a few times. The CDR3 totals 13 residues. Trimming took off 2 bases at V and 4 bases at J, with 9 bases between the two ends. Germline CDR1 and CDR2: SGHRS and YFSETQ. This entry belongs to a study of CD8 T cells in Susac syndrome. RNA, at about 0.45 to 1 ug, was reverse transcribed with random hexamers. The CDR3 of TCR beta was amplified by immunoSEQ multiplex PCR across 54 Vbeta and 13 Jbeta. Using its own MiXCR run on the immunoSEQ multiplex PCR reads, TCRdb lists one record per CDR3 protein. The sample lists hundreds of thousands of distinct CDR3 sequences, 85% occurring once. TEMRA cells were FACS-enriched, and CD8+ and CD4+ T cells were isolated negatively.

The clonotype was recovered from a human donor with multiple sclerosis. Sequenced: CD8+ T cells from PBMCs. The genes are TRBV5-1 and TRBJ1-1; D uncertain. CDR3 coding DNA: TGCGCCAGCAGCTTTTCGTCCGGCACTGAAGCTTTCTTT. The encoded protein is CASSFSSGTEAFF.